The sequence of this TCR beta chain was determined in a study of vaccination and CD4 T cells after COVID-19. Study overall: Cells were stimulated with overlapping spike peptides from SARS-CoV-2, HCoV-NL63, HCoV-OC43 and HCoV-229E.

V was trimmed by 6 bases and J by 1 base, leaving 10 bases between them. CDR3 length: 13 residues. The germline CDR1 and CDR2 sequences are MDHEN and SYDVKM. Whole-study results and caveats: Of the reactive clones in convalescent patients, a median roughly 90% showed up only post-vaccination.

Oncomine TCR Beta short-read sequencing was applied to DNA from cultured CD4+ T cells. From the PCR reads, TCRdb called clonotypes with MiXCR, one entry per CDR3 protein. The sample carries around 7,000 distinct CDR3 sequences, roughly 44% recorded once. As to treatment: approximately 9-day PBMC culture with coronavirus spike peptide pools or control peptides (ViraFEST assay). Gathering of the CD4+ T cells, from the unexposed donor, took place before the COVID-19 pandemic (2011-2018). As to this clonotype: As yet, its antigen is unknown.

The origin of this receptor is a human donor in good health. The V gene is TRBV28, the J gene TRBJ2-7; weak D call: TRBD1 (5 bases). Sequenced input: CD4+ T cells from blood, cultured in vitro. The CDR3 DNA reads TGTGCCAGCAGCCGGACACATTCCTACGAGCAGTACTTC. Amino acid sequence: CASSRTHSYEQYF.